A single T cell receptor (beta chain) is shown here with its context. This sample is part of a study of blood T cell repertoires in COVID-19. The overall study: Researchers got acute and convalescent COVID-19 samples from the United States, Italy and Spain. The cDNA or gDNA used as material had been derived from T cells, B-cell-depleted T cells, or PBMCs.

In the authors' workflow: Reference gene primer amplification in the assay estimated nucleated cell counts. Here immunoSEQ multiplex PCR was the method, and the copy in TCRdb shows in-frame clones only, minus some. The V and J calls and clone size are taken from that table; D and trimming were inferred from the DNA. Found here are 93,000 or so clones, roughly nine tenths of them singletons; the top ten hold about 6.3%. Trimming took 0 bases from V and 6 from J; bases not matched to a gene: 7. CDR3 length: 16 amino acids. Germline V lookup: CDR1 SGHRS, CDR2 YFSETQ. Sequencing was carried out using peripheral blood. The source is a human donor in a cohort sampled during active COVID-19. The V gene is TRBV5-1, the J gene TRBJ2-1, with 9 bases that match TRBD1. DNA for the CDR3: TGCGCCAGCAGCTTGGATACAGGGGGCGCGGGCAATGAGCAGTTCTTC. Its translation: CASSLDTGGAGNEQFF.